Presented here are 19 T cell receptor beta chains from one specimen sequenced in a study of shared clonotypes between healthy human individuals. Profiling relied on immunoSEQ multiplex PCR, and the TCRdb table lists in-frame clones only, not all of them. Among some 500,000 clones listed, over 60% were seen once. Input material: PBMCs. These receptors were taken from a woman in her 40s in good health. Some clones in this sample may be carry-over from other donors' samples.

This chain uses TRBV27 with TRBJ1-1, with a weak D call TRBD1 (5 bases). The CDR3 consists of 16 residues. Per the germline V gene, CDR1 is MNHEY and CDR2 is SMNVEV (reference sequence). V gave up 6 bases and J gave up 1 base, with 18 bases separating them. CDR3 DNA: TGTGCCAGCAGCCTTAGGCGACCAGGGACGAACACTGAAGCTTTCTTT. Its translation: CASSLRRPGTNTEAFF.

This CDR3 reads CASSPRNDLSYNEQFF. The CDR3 nucleotides are TGTGCCAGCAGCCCGAGGAACGACCTCTCCTACAATGAGCAGTTCTTC. The V and J genes are TRBV9 and TRBJ2-1; D gene unclear. The CDR3 extends over 16 amino acids. V was trimmed by 4 bases and J by 0 bases, leaving 14 bases between them. The germline CDR1 and CDR2 sequences are SGDLS and YYNGEE.

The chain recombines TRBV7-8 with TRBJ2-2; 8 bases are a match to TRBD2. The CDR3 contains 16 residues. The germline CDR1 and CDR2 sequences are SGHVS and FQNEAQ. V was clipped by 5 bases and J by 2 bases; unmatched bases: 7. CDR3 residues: CASSLIAGSNTGELFF. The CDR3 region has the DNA TGTGCCAGCAGCCTAATAGCGGGATCCAACACCGGGGAGCTGTTTTTT.

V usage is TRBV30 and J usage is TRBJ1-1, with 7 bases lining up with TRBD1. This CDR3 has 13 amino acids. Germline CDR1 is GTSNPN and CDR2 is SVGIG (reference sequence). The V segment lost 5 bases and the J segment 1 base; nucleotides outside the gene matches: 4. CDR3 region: CAWEGAWNTEAFF. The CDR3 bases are TGTGCCTGGGAGGGGGCCTGGAACACTGAAGCTTTCTTT. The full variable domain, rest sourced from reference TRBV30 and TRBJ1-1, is SQTIHQWPATLVQPVGSPLSLECTVEGTSNPNLYWYRQAAGRGLQLLFYSVGIGQISSEVPQNLSASRPQDRQFILSSKKLLLSDSGFYLCAWEGAWNTEAFFGQGTRLTVV.

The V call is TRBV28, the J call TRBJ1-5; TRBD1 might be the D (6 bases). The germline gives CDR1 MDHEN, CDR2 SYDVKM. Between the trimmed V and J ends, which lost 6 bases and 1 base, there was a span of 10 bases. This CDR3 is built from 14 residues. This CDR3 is CASRKQGSNQPQHF. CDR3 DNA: TGTGCCAGCAGAAAACAGGGAAGCAATCAGCCCCAGCATTTT.

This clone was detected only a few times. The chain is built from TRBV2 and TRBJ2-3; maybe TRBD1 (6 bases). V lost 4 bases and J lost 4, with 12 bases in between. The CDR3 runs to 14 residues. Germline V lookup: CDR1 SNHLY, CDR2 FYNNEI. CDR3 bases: TGTGCCAGCAGTGGGGGGCAGGCAGCAGATACGCAGTATTTT. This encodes CASSGGQAADTQYF.

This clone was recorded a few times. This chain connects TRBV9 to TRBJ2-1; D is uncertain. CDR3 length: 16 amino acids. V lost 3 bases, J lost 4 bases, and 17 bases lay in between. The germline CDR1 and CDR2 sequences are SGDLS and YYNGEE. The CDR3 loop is CASSAHHTRFYNEQFF. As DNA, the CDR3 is TGTGCCAGCAGCGCTCATCACACAAGATTTTACAATGAGCAGTTCTTC.

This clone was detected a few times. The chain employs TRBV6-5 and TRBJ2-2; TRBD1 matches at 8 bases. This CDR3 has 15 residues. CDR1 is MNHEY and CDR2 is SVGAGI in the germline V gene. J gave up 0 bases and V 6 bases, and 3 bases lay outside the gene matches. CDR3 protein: CASSGGQANTGELFF. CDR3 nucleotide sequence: TGTGCCAGCAGCGGGGGACAGGCGAACACCGGGGAGCTGTTTTTT.

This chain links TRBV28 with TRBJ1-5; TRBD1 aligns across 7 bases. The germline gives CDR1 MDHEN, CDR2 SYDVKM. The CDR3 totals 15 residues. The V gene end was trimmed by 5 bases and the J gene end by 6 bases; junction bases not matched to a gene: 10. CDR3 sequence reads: CASSPRKGAGQPQHF. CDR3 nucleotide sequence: TGTGCCAGCAGTCCCCGAAAGGGGGCAGGTCAGCCCCAGCATTTT.

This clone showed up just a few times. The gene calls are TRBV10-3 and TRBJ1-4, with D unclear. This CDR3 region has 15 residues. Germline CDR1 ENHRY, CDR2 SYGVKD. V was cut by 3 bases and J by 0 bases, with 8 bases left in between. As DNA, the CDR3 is TGTGCCATCAGTGATGCCGGGGCAACTAATGAAAAACTGTTTTTT. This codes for CAISDAGATNEKLFF.

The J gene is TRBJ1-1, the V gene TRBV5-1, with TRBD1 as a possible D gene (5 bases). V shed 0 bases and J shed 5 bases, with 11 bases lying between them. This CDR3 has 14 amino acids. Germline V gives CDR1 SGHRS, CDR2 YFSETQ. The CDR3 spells CASSLVGGWTEAFF. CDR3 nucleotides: TGCGCCAGCAGCTTGGTCGGGGGTTGGACTGAAGCTTTCTTT.

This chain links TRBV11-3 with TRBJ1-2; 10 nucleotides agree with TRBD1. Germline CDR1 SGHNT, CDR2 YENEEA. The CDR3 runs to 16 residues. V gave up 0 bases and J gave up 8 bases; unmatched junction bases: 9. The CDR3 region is CASSLDLGQGFVGYTF. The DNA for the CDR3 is TGTGCCAGCAGCTTAGATCTGGGACAGGGGTTTGTGGGCTACACCTTC.

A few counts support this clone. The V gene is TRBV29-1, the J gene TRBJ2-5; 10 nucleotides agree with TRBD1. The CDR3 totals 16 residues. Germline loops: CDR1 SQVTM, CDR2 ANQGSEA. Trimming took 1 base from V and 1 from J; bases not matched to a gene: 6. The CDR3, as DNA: TGCAGCGTTGAAGGTTCCTGGGACAGGGGCCAAGAGACCCAGTACTTC. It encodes CSVEGSWDRGQETQYF. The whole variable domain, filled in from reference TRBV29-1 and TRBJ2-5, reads SAVISQKPSRDICQRGTSLTIQCQVDSQVTMMFWYRQQPGQSLTLIATANQGSEATYESGFVIDKFPISRPNLTFSTLTVSNMSPEDSSIYLCSVEGSWDRGQETQYFGPGTRLLVL.

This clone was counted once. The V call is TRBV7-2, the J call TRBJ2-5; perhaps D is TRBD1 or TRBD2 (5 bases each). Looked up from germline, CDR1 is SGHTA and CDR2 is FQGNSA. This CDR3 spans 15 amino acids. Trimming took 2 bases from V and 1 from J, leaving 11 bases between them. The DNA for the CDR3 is TGTGCCAGCAGCTTATCAATTGGGGGCCAAGAGACCCAGTACTTC. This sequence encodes CASSLSIGGQETQYF.

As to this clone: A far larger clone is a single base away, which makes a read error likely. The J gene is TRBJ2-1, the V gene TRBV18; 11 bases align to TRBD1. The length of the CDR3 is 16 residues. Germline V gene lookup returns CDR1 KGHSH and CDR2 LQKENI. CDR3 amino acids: CASSPWTGGLDNGQFF. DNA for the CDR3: TGTGCCAGCTCACCATGGACAGGGGGCTTGGACAATGGGCAGTTCTTC.

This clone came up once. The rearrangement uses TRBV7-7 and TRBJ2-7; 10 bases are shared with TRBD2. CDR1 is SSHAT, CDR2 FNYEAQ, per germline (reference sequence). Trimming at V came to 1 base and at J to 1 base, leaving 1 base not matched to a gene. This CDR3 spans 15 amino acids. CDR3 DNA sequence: TGTGCCAGCAGCTTAGGACTAGCGGGTTCCTACGAGCAGTACTTC. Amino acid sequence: CASSLGLAGSYEQYF. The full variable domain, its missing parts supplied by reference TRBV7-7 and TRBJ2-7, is GAGVSQSPRYKVTKRGQDVTLRCDPISSHATLYWYQQALGQGPEFLTYFNYEAQPDKSGLPSDRFSAERPEGSISTLTIQRTEQRDSAMYRCASSLGLAGSYEQYFGPGTRLTVT.

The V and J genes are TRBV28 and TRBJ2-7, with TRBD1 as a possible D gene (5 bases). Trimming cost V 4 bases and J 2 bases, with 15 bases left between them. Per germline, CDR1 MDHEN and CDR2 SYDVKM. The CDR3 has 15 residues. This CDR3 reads CASSSPVGAAYEQYF. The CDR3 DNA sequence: TGTGCCAGCAGTTCCCCAGTAGGGGCGGCCTACGAGCAGTACTTC.

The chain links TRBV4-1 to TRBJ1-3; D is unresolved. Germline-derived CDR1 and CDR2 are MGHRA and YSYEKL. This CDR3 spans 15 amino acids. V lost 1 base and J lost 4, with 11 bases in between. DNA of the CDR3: TGCGCCAGCAGCCAAGGGGCGGCGCGAGGAAACACCATATATTTT. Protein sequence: CASSQGAARGNTIYF.

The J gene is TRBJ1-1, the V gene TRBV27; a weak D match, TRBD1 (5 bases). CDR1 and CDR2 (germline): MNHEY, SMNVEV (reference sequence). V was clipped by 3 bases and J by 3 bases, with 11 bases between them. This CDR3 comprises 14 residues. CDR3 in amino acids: CASSLQGGDTEAFF. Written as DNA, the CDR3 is TGTGCCAGCAGTTTGCAGGGAGGGGACACTGAAGCTTTCTTT.